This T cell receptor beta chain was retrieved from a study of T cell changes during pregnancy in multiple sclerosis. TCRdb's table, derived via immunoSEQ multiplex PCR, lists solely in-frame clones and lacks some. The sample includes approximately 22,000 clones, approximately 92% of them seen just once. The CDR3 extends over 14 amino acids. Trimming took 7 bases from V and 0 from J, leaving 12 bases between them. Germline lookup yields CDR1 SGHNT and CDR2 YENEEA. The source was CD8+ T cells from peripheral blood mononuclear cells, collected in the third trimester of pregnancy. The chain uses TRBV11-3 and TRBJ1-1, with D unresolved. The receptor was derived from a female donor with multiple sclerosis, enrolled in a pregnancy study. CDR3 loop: CASTKRAMNTEAFF. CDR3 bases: TGTGCCAGCACCAAGAGGGCAATGAACACTGAAGCTTTCTTT.